The 27 T cell receptor beta chains listed next were all sequenced from one sample in a study of a mutant IDH1 vaccine in newly diagnosed glioma. Their antigens are not known. Measured with immunoSEQ multiplex PCR; TCRdb has only the in-frame clones, and not every one. This sample has about 56,000 clones, with over 70% found just once. Time point reported: week 47, end of study. A 20-mer mutant IDH1 peptide at 300 ug was injected subcutaneously with topical imiquimod. Sequencing was performed on PBMCs, taken from a glioma patient whose treatment included an IDH1 peptide vaccine. Every receptor here comes from a man aged 50-59 years with glioma.

The CDR3 region is CASSLRNRGDYGYTF. For the CDR3, the DNA is TGTGCCAGCAGCTTACGGAACAGGGGGGATTATGGCTACACCTTC. The rearrangement links TRBV7-8 to TRBJ1-2; 8 positions agree with TRBD1. V trimming: 2 bases; J trimming: 5 bases; junction bases outside the gene matches: 7. The germline V gene encodes CDR1 SGHVS and CDR2 FQNEAQ. This CDR3 region has 15 residues.

This clone was counted between two and nine times. The rearrangement uses TRBV7-2 and TRBJ1-1; D gene uncertain. This CDR3 is 14 amino acids long. In germline, CDR1 is SGHTA, CDR2 FQGNSA. The V and J ends lost 7 bases and 0 bases respectively, with 12 bases between them. CDR3 sequence reads: CASTFGVVNTEAFF. The CDR3 DNA reads TGTGCCAGCACTTTCGGAGTGGTGAACACTGAAGCTTTCTTT.

The chain uses TRBV6-5 and TRBJ2-1; TRBD2 aligns across 8 bases. The CDR3 is 12 residues long. Germline CDR1 MNHEY, CDR2 SVGAGI. J lost 12 bases, V lost 2 bases, and 3 bases had no gene match. The CDR3 loop is CASSYAGGGQFF. CDR3 nucleotides: TGTGCCAGCAGTTACGCGGGGGGTGGGCAGTTCTTC.

This chain uses TRBV6-1 with TRBJ1-6; D may be TRBD1 (6 bases). The germline gives CDR1 MNHNS, CDR2 SASEGT. The V end lost 4 bases, the J end lost 6 bases, and 16 bases lay between the germline ends. CDR3 length equals 16 residues. The CDR3 DNA reads TGTGCCAGCAGTGCCCCGAGGGGGTTCCTTAATTCACCCCTCCACTTT. Translated: CASSAPRGFLNSPLHF.

This clone came up once. This chain connects TRBV6-1 to TRBJ1-4; D is perhaps TRBD1 (6 bases). Trimming removed 7 bases from V and 2 bases from J, with 11 bases in between. This CDR3 spans 14 amino acids. Germline CDR1 is MNHNS and CDR2 is SASEGT. The CDR3 is CASTEGGTNEKLFF. CDR3 bases: TGTGCCAGCACAGAGGGGGGCACTAATGAAAAACTGTTTTTT.

V usage is TRBV18 and J usage is TRBJ2-1; the D is unclear. CDR1 is KGHSH, CDR2 LQKENI, per germline. Trimming cost V 3 bases and J 12 bases, with 12 bases left between them. The CDR3 is made up of 12 amino acids. CDR3 nucleotides: TGTGCCAGCTCACCTGTGGAGATTAGGCAGTTCTTC. Amino acids: CASSPVEIRQFF.

The chain employs TRBV6-6 and TRBJ1-3; TRBD1 is a possible D gene (6 bases). The CDR3 contains 15 residues. Trimming pared 0 bases from V and 1 base from J, leaving 7 bases between. Germline V gene data show CDR1 as MNHNY and CDR2 as SVGAGI (reference sequence). In DNA, the CDR3 is TGTGCCAGCAGTTACTCGGGGGCATCTGGAAACACCATATATTTT. Protein sequence: CASSYSGASGNTIYF.

The chain uses TRBV6-5 and TRBJ1-1; D is undetermined. Germline CDR1 is MNHEY and CDR2 is SVGAGI. CDR3 length equals 15 residues. V lost 7 bases and J 4 bases, leaving 19 bases between the germline ends. The CDR3 region has the DNA TGTGCCAGCAAGGAGGAGGGCAATTCTGCCACTGAAGCTTTCTTT. The encoded protein is CASKEEGNSATEAFF.

This clone has only a few counts. The gene calls are TRBV20-1 and TRBJ1-2; D unresolved. The CDR3 covers 11 residues. From germline, CDR1 is DFQATT and CDR2 SNEGSKA (reference sequence). The germline V and J ends were trimmed by 3 bases and 8 bases, with 10 bases remaining between them. The CDR3 nucleotides read TGCAGTGCTAGCTCGATTGGGGGCTACACCTTC. Translating gives CSASSIGGYTF.

The gene calls are TRBV4-2 and TRBJ2-2, with no clear D. The V end lost 3 bases, the J end lost 0 bases, and 20 bases lay between the germline ends. CDR3 length equals 19 residues. The germline V gene encodes CDR1 LGHNA and CDR2 YNFKEQ. This CDR3 reads CASSHIETYTITNTGELFF. Here the CDR3 DNA reads TGTGCCAGCAGCCATATTGAGACCTACACTATCACGAACACCGGGGAGCTGTTTTTT.

The chain carries TRBV5-6 and TRBJ2-5; D is uncertain. There are 12 residues in the CDR3. The germline V and J ends were trimmed by 4 bases and 3 bases, with 7 bases remaining between them. Per germline, CDR1 SGHDT and CDR2 YYEEEE. The CDR3 here is CASSLIKETQYF. The DNA of the CDR3 is TGTGCCAGCAGCCTCATTAAAGAGACCCAGTACTTC. The whole variable domain, filled in from reference TRBV5-6 and TRBJ2-5, reads DAGVTQSPTHLIKTRGQQVTLRCSPKSGHDTVSWYQQALGQGPQFIFQYYEEEERQRGNFPDRFSGHQFPNYSSELNVNALLLGDSALYLCASSLIKETQYFGPGTRLLVL.

This rearrangement joins TRBV7-2 to TRBJ2-7; no firm D call. Trimming removed 5 bases from V and 4 bases from J, with 12 bases in between. Germline lookup yields CDR1 SGHTA and CDR2 FQGNSA. The CDR3 sequence is 13 residues long. This chain's CDR3 is CASSRTLTYEQYF. CDR3 DNA sequence: TGTGCCAGCAGCCGGACGCTAACTTACGAGCAGTACTTC.

V and J are TRBV2 and TRBJ2-3; TRBD1 aligns across 7 bases. Germline CDR1 is SNHLY and CDR2 is FYNNEI. There are 15 residues in the CDR3. The trim removed 2 bases at V and 0 bases at J, leaving 2 bases unmatched. The CDR3 reads CASSENRGSTDTQYF. The CDR3 coding sequence is TGTGCCAGCAGTGAAAACAGGGGAAGCACAGATACGCAGTATTTT.

J is TRBJ2-5 and V is TRBV9, with TRBD2 as a possible D gene (6 bases). The V gene's germline CDR1 is SGDLS and CDR2 YYNGEE. Trimming pared 2 bases from V and 5 bases from J, leaving 7 bases between. The CDR3 runs 12 residues. The CDR3 sequence: CASSVEGETQYF. The CDR3 coding sequence is TGTGCCAGCAGCGTGGAGGGGGAGACCCAGTACTTC.

The DNA for the CDR3 is TGTGCCAGCACAAATAGACTTCGCCAGGCCGGCAGCACAGATACGCAGTATTTT. It is translated as CASTNRLRQAGSTDTQYF. The chain links TRBV19 to TRBJ2-3; D remains unclear. This CDR3 region has 18 residues. V lost 9 bases to trimming and J lost 0 bases, with 25 bases between them. Germline V gene sequence: CDR1 LNHDA, CDR2 SQIVND (reference sequence).

This clone was picked up one time. V gene TRBV27 combines with J gene TRBJ2-2; 7 nucleotides agree with TRBD1. CDR1 is MNHEY and CDR2 is SMNVEV in the germline V gene (reference sequence). The length of the CDR3 is 15 residues. J gave up 9 bases and V 4 bases, and 11 bases lay outside the gene matches. CDR3 protein: CASSSLDLRGRELFF. CDR3 coding DNA: TGTGCCAGCAGTTCCCTGGATCTCAGGGGGAGGGAGCTGTTTTTT.

The chain couples TRBV11-1 to TRBJ1-1; no reliable D call. Per the germline V gene, CDR1 is SGHAT and CDR2 is FQDESV (reference sequence). There are 14 residues in the CDR3. The V and J ends lost 0 bases and 1 base respectively, with 6 bases between them. This CDR3 is CASSLAGGNTEAFF. The CDR3 coding sequence is TGTGCCAGCAGCTTAGCGGGAGGGAACACTGAAGCTTTCTTT.

The V call is TRBV29-1, the J call TRBJ1-4; maybe TRBD1 (5 bases). Trimming left V 7 bases short and J 7 bases short, with 13 bases between. CDR1 and CDR2 (germline): SQVTM, ANQGSEA. CDR3 size: 12 residues. DNA of the CDR3: TGCAGCGCCCGGAGGGGAGGTGAAAAACTGTTTTTT. Amino acids: CSARRGGEKLFF. Looking up the rest from reference TRBV29-1 and TRBJ1-4 gives the full variable domain: SAVISQKPSRDICQRGTSLTIQCQVDSQVTMMFWYRQQPGQSLTLIATANQGSEATYESGFVIDKFPISRPNLTFSTLTVSNMSPEDSSIYLCSARRGGEKLFFGSGTQLSVL.

Note on this clone: The same CDR3 is also encoded by other DNA sequences in this sample. V gene TRBV7-2 combines with J gene TRBJ2-6, with D perhaps TRBD1 (5 bases). V was clipped by 4 bases and J by 1 base, with 5 bases between them. Looked up from germline, CDR1 is SGHTA and CDR2 is FQGNSA. This CDR3 is built from 14 residues. CDR3 nucleotide sequence: TGTGCCAGCAGCTCAGGGTCTGGGGCCAACGTCCTGACTTTC. Residues: CASSSGSGANVLTF. The whole variable domain, remainder taken from reference TRBV7-2 and TRBJ2-6, is GAGVSQSPSNKVTEKGKDVELRCDPISGHTALYWYRQSLGQGLEFLIYFQGNSAPDKSGLPSDRFSAERTGGSVSTLTIQRTQQEDSAVYLCASSSGSGANVLTFGAGSRLTVL.

This clone has more than one count but fewer than ten. Here the CDR3 reads CASSLAVGASGGYTF. Here the CDR3 DNA reads TGTGCCAGCAGCTTAGCGGTAGGGGCCTCAGGGGGCTACACCTTC. The rearrangement joins TRBV7-8 to TRBJ1-2; D perhaps matches TRBD1 (5 bases). The CDR3 is 15 residues long. Germline CDR1 and CDR2: SGHVS and FQNEAQ. V was trimmed by 0 bases and J by 8 bases, leaving 16 bases between them.

The gene calls are TRBV7-9 and TRBJ2-7; 7 bases line up with TRBD1. The CDR3 is made up of 16 amino acids. Germline values: CDR1 SEHNR, CDR2 FQNEAQ (reference sequence). Unmatched junction bases numbered 10, after V lost 5 bases and J lost 0 bases. The CDR3 DNA follows: TGTGCCAGCAGCCCCCCCTCCGGGACAGTCTCCTACGAGCAGTACTTC. Translated, it gives CASSPPSGTVSYEQYF.

The chain employs TRBV6-5 and TRBJ2-7; no firm D call. This CDR3 has 14 residues. The germline V gene has CDR1 MNHEY and CDR2 SVGAGI. Between the trimmed V and J ends, which lost 0 bases and 4 bases, there was a span of 10 bases. The CDR3 bases are TGTGCCAGCAGTTACTCAACGGTAACTTACGAGCAGTACTTC. Amino acids: CASSYSTVTYEQYF.

This clone was seen a handful of times. V and J are TRBV29-1 and TRBJ1-1; 8 positions match TRBD1. Germline values: CDR1 SQVTM, CDR2 ANQGSEA. Losses at the gene ends were 6 bases for V and 6 bases for J; bases not matched to a gene: 12. The CDR3 covers 14 residues. This chain's CDR3 is CSVVDRVLGSEAFF. CDR3 sequence (DNA): TGCAGCGTCGTGGACAGGGTACTTGGCTCTGAAGCTTTCTTT.

The chain is built from TRBV30 and TRBJ1-2; tentative D call: TRBD1 (6 bases). The length of the CDR3 is 13 residues. With 3 bases removed from V and 3 bases from J, the gap between germline ends came to 11 bases. CDR1 is GTSNPN, CDR2 SVGIG, per germline (reference sequence). The CDR3 here is CAWRAGEDYGYTF. The CDR3 region has the DNA TGTGCCTGGAGGGCAGGGGAAGACTATGGCTACACCTTC. The whole variable domain, filled in from reference TRBV30 and TRBJ1-2, reads SQTIHQWPATLVQPVGSPLSLECTVEGTSNPNLYWYRQAAGRGLQLLFYSVGIGQISSEVPQNLSASRPQDRQFILSSKKLLLSDSGFYLCAWRAGEDYGYTFGSGTRLTVV.

CDR3 residues: CASSLFGQGEQPQHF. The CDR3 DNA reads TGTGCCAGCAGTTTATTTGGCCAGGGGGAACAGCCCCAGCATTTT. The chain combines TRBV27 with TRBJ1-5, with 7 bases aligning to TRBD1. This CDR3 is 15 amino acids long. V was clipped by 1 base and J by 7 bases; unmatched bases: 7. Germline CDR1 is MNHEY and CDR2 is SMNVEV (reference sequence).

This clone came up a few times. The genes are TRBV5-1 and TRBJ1-1, with TRBD1 as a possible D gene (5 bases). Trimming removed 4 bases at V and 6 bases at J, with 16 bases between. Germline V CDR1 and CDR2: SGHRS, YFSETQ. The CDR3 is 14 amino acids. This CDR3 reads CASSPMGGAAEAFF. In DNA form, the CDR3 reads TGCGCCAGCAGCCCTATGGGGGGAGCGGCTGAAGCTTTCTTT.

The chain has TRBV6-6 and TRBJ2-5; 7 bases match TRBD1. CDR1 and CDR2 (germline): MNHNY, SVGAGI (reference sequence). The CDR3 is 15 amino acids. The V and J ends lost 4 bases and 4 bases, in that order; junction bases with no gene match: 9. The DNA for the CDR3 is TGTGCCAGCAGTTTTCCCAGGGGGAGCGGAGAGACCCAGTACTTC. Translated, it gives CASSFPRGSGETQYF.